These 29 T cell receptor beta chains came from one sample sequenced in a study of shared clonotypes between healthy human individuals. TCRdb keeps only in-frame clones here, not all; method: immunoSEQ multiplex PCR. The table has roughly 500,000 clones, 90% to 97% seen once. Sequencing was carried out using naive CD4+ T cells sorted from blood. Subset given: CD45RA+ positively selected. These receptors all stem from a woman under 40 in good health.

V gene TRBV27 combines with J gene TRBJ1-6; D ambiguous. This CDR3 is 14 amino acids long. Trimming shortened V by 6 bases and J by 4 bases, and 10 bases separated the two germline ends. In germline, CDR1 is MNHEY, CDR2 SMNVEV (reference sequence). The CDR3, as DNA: TGTGCCAGCAGGTATCGGGAGTATAATTCACCCCTCCACTTT. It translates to CASRYREYNSPLHF.

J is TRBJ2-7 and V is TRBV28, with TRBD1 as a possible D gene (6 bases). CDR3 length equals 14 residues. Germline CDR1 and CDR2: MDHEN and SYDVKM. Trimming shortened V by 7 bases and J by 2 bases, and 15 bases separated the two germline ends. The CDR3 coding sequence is TGTGCCAGCACTCAGGGGCGGCTCGCCTACGAGCAGTACTTC. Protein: CASTQGRLAYEQYF.

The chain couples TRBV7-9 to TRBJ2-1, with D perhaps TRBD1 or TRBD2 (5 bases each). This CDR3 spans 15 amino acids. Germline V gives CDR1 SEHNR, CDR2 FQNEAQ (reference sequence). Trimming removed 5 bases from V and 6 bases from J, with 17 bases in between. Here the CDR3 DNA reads TGTGCCAGCAGCCTGGGGCCCACTAGTGCCAATGAGCAGTTCTTC. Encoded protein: CASSLGPTSANEQFF.

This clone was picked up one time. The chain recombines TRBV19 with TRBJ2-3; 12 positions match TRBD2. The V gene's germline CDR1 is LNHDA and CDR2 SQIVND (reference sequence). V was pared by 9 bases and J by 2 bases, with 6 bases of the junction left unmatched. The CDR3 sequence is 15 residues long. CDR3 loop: CASAGLAGPTDTQYF. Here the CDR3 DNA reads TGTGCCAGCGCCGGACTAGCGGGACCCACAGATACGCAGTATTTT.

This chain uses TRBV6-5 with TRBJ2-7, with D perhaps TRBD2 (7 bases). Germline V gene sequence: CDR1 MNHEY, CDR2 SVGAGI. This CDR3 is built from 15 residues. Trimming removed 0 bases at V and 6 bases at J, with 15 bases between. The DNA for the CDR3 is TGTGCCAGCAGTTACTCGACGGGGGGCGGGTTCGAGCAGTACTTC. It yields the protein CASSYSTGGGFEQYF.

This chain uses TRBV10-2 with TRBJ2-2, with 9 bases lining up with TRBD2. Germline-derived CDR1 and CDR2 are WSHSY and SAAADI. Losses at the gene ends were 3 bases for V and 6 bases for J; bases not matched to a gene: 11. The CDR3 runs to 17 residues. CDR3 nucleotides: TGCGCCAGCAGTGAAGGCGGGAGGGCCTCGAGGGCCGGGGAGCTGTTTTTT. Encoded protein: CASSEGGRASRAGELFF.

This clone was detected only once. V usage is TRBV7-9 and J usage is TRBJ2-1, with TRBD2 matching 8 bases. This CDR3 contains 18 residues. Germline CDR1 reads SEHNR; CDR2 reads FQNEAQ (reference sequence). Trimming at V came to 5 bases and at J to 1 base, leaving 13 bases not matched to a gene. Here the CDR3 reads CASSGSSGSTLSYNEQFF. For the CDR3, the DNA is TGTGCCAGCAGCGGTTCTAGCGGGTCGACGCTGTCCTACAATGAGCAGTTCTTC.

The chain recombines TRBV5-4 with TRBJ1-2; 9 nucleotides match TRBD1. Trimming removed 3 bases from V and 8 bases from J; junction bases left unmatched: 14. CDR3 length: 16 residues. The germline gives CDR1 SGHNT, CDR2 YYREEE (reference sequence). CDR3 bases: TGTGCCAGCAGCTCGGGAAGGACAGGGGTGAGAGTCGGCTACACCTTC. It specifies CASSSGRTGVRVGYTF.

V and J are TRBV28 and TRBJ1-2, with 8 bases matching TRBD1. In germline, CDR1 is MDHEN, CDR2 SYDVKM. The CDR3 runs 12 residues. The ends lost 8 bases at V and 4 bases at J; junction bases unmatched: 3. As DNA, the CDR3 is TGTGCCAGCTACAGGGGGTTCTATGGCTACACCTTC. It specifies CASYRGFYGYTF.

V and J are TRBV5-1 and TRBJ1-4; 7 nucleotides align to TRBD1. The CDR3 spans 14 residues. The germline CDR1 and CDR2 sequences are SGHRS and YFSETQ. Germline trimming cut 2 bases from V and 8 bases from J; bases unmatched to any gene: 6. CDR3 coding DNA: TGCGCCAGCAGCTTCACAGGGGATCTAGAAAAACTGTTTTTT. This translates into CASSFTGDLEKLFF.

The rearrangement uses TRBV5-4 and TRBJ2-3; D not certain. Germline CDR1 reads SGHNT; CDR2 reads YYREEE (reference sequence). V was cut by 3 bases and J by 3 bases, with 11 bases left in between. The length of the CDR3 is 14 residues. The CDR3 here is CASSYGSGTDTQYF. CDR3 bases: TGTGCCAGCAGCTACGGGTCCGGGACAGATACGCAGTATTTT.

DNA of the CDR3: TGTGCCAGCAGTTCCGAACAAAGGGGTTACACTGAAGCTTTCTTT. As protein: CASSSEQRGYTEAFF. The chain recombines TRBV28 with TRBJ1-1, with D possibly TRBD1 on 5 matching bases. The germline V gene has CDR1 MDHEN and CDR2 SYDVKM. V lost 4 bases and J 3 bases, leaving 15 bases between the germline ends. CDR3 length: 15 residues.

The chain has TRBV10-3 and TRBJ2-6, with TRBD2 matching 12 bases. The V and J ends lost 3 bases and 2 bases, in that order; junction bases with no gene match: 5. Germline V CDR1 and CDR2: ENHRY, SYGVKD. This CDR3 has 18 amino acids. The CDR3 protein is CAISDLAGGSPGANVLTF. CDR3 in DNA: TGTGCCATCAGTGACCTAGCGGGAGGGTCCCCTGGGGCCAACGTCCTGACTTTC.

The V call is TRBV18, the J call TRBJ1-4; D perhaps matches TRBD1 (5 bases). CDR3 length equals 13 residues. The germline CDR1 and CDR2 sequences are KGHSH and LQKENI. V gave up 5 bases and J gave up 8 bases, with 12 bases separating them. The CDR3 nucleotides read TGTGCCAGCTCAAGGGACCGTGAAGAAAAACTGTTTTTT. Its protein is CASSRDREEKLFF.

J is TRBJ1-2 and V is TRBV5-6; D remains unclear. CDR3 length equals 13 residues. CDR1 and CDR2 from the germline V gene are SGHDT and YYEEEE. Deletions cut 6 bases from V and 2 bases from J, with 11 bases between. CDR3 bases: TGTGCCAGCAACAAAGAACGAAACTATGGCTACACCTTC. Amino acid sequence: CASNKERNYGYTF. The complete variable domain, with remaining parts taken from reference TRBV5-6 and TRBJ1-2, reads DAGVTQSPTHLIKTRGQQVTLRCSPKSGHDTVSWYQQALGQGPQFIFQYYEEEERQRGNFPDRFSGHQFPNYSSELNVNALLLGDSALYLCASNKERNYGYTFGSGTRLTVV.

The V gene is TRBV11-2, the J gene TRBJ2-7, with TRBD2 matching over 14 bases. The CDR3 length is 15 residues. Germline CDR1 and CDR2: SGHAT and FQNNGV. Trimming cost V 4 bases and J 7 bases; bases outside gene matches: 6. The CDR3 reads CASSSGTSGSGEQYF. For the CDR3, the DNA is TGTGCCAGCAGCTCTGGGACTAGCGGGAGTGGAGAGCAGTACTTC.

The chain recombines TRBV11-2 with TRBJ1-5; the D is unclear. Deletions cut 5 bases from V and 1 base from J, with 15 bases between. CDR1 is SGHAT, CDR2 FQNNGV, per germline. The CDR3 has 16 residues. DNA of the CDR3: TGTGCCAGCAGCCTACTTGCCGGCAGCAGCAATCAGCCCCAGCATTTT. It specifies CASSLLAGSSNQPQHF.

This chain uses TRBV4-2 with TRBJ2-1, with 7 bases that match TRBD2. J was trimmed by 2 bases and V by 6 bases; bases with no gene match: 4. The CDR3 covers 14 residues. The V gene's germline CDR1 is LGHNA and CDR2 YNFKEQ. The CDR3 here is CASRGLAAYNEQFF. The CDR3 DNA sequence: TGTGCCAGCAGAGGTCTAGCGGCCTACAATGAGCAGTTCTTC.

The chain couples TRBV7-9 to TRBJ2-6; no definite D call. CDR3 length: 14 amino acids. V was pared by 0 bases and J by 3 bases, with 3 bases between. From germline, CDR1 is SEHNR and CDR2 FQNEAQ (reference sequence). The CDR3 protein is CASSLAGGANVLTF. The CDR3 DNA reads TGTGCCAGCAGCTTAGCTGGTGGGGCCAACGTCCTGACTTTC.

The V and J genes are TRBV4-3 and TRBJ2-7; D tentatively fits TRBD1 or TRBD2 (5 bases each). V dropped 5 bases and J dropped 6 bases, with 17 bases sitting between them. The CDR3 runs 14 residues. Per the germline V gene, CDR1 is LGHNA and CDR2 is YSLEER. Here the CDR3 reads CASSKGEGFGEQYF. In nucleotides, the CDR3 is TGCGCCAGCAGCAAGGGTGAGGGGTTTGGCGAGCAGTACTTC.

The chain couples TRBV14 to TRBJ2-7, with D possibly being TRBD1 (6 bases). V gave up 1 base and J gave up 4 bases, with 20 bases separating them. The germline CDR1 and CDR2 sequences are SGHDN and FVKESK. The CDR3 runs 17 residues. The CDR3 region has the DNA TGTGCCAGCAGCCAAGTTAGGGAAGGCAGGGGCACTTACGAGCAGTACTTC. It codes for CASSQVREGRGTYEQYF.

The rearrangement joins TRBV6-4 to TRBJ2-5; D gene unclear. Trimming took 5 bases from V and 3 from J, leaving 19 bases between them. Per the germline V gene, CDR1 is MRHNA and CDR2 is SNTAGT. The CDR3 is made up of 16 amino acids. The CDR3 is CASSTEGTPEEETQYF. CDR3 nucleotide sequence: TGTGCCAGCAGTACGGAAGGTACCCCTGAGGAAGAGACCCAGTACTTC.

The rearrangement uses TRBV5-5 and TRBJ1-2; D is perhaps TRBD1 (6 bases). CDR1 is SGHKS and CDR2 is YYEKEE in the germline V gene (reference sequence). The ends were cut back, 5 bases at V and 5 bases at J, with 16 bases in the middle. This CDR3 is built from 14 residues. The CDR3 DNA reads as TGTGCCAGCAGTCAGCTCCCAGGGACATATGGCTACACCTTC. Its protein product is CASSQLPGTYGYTF.

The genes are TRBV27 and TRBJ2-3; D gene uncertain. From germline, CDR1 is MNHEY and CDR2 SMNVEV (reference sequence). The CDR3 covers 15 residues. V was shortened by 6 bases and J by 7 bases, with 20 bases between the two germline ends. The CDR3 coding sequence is TGTGCCAGCAGCCGAACGCGGACCGATGGCAATACGCAGTATTTT. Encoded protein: CASSRTRTDGNTQYF.

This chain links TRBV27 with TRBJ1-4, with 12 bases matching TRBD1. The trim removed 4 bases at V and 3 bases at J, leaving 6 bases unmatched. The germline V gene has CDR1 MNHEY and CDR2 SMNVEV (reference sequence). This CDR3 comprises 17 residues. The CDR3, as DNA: TGTGCCAGCAGTTCGGGACAGGGGGCGCCGCCTAATGAAAAACTGTTTTTT. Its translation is CASSSGQGAPPNEKLFF.

The CDR3 spells CASSLKDRDGTEAFF. The CDR3 DNA sequence: TGTGCCAGCAGCCTTAAAGACAGGGATGGGACTGAAGCTTTCTTT. This rearrangement joins TRBV5-4 to TRBJ1-1, with 7 bases matching TRBD1. J was trimmed by 5 bases and V by 4 bases; bases with no gene match: 11. The V gene's germline CDR1 is SGHNT and CDR2 YYREEE (reference sequence). The CDR3 is 15 residues long. Full variable domain (outside the CDR3, taken from reference TRBV5-4 and TRBJ1-1): ETGVTQSPTHLIKTRGQQVTLRCSSQSGHNTVSWYQQALGQGPQFIFQYYREEENGRGNFPPRFSGLQFPNYSSELNVNALELDDSALYLCASSLKDRDGTEAFFGQGTRLTVV.

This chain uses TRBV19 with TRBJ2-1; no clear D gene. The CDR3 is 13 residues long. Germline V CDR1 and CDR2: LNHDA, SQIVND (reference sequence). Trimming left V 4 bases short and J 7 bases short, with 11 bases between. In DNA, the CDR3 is TGTGCCAGTAGTAGGGCCCTTAGGAATGAGCAGTTCTTC. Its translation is CASSRALRNEQFF.

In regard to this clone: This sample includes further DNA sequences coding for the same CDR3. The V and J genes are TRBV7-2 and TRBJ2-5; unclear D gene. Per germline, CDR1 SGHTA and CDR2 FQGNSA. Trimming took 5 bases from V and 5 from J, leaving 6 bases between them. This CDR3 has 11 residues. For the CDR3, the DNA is TGTGCCAGCAGCCCCCGTGAGACCCAGTACTTC. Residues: CASSPRETQYF.

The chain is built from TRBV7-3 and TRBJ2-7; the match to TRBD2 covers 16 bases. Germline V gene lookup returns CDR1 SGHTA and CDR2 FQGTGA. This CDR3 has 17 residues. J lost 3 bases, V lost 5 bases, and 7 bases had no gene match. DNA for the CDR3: TGTGCCAGCAGCGGACCGGGACTAGCGGGAGGGTACTACGAGCAGTACTTC. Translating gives CASSGPGLAGGYYEQYF.